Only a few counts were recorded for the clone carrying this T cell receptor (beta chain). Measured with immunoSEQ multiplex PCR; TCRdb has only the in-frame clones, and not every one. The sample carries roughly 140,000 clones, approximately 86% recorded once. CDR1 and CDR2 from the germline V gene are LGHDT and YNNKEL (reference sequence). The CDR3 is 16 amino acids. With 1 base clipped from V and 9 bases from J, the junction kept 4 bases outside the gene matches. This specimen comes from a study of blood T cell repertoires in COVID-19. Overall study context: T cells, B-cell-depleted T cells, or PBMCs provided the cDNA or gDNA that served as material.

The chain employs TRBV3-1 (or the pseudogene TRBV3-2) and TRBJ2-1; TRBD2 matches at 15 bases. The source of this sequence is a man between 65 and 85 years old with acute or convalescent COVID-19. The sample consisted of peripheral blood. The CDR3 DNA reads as TGTGCCAGCAGCCAAGGGACTAGCGGGAGGGCTAGTGAGCAGTTCTTC. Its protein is CASSQGTSGRASEQFF.